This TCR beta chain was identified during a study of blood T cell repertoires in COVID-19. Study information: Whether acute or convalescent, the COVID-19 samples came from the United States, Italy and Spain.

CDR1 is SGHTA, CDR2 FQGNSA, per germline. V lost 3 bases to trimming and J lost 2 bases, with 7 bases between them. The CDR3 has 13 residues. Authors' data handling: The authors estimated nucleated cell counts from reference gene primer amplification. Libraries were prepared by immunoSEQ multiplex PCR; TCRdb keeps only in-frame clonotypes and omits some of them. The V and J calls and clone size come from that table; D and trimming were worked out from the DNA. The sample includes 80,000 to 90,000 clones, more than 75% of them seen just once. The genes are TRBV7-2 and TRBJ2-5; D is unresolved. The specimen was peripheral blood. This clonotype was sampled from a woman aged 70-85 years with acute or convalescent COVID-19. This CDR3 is CASSFGHQETQYF. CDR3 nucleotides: TGTGCCAGCAGCTTCGGTCATCAAGAGACCCAGTACTTC.